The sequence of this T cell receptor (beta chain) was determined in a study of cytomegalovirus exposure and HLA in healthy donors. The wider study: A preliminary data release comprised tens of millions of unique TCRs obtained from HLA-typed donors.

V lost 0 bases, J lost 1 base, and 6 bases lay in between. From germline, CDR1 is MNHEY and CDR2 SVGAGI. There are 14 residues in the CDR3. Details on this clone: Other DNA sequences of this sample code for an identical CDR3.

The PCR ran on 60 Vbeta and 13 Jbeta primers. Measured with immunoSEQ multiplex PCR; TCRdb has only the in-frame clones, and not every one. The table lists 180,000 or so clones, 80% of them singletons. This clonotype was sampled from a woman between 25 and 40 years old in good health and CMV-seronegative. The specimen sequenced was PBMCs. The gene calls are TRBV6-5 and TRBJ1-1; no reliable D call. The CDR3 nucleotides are TGTGCCAGCAGTTACTCGCCGGGGAACACTGAAGCTTTCTTT. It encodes CASSYSPGNTEAFF.